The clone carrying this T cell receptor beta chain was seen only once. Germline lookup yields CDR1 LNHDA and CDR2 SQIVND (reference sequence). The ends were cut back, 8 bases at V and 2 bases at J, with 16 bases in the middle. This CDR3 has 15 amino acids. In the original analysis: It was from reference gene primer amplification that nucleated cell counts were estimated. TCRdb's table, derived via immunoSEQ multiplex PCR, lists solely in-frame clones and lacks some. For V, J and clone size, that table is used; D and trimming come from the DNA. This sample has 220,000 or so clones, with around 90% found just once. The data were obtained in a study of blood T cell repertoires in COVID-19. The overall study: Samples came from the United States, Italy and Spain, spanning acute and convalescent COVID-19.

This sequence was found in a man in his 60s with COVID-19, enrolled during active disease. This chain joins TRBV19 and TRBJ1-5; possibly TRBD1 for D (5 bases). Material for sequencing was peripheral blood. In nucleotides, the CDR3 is TGTGCCAGTTCCGACAGCCAACTGGGCAATCAGCCCCAGCATTTT. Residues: CASSDSQLGNQPQHF.